This T cell receptor beta chain was captured in a study of blood T cell repertoires in COVID-19. Generated by immunoSEQ multiplex PCR, the TCRdb table keeps only in-frame clones and is missing some. The data hold about 150,000 clones, with about 76% observed a single time. Trimming took 5 bases from V and 5 from J, leaving 15 bases between them. The CDR3 totals 14 residues. CDR1 is MDHEN, CDR2 SYDVKM, per germline. Sequences were obtained from peripheral blood. J is TRBJ1-2 and V is TRBV28, with D perhaps matching TRBD1 (6 bases). This receptor was obtained from a woman in her 70s with COVID-19, enrolled during active disease. The CDR3: CASSGGGGKYGYTF. In DNA form, the CDR3 reads TGTGCCAGCAGTGGGGGGGGCGGAAAATATGGCTACACCTTC.